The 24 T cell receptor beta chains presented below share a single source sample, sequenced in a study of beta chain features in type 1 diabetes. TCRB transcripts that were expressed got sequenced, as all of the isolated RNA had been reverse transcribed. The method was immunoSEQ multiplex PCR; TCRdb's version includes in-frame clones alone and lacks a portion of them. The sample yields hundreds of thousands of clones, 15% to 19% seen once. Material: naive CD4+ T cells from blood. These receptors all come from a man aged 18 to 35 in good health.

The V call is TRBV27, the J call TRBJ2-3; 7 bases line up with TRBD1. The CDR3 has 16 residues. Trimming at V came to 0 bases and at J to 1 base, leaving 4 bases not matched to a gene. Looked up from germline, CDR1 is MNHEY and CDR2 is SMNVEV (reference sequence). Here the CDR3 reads CASSLSDRSRTDTQYF. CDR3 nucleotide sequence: TGTGCCAGCAGTTTATCGGACAGGTCCCGCACAGATACGCAGTATTTT.

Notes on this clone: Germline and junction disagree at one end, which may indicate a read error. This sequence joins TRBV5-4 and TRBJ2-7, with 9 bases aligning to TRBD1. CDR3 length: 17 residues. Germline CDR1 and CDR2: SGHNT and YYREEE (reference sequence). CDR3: CGSSLGLPGQGIYEQYF. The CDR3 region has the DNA TGTGGCAGCAGCTTGGGGCTCCCGGGACAGGGAATCTACGAGCAGTACTTC. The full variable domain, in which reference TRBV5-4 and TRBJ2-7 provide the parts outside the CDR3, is ETGVTQSPTHLIKTRGQQVTLRCSSQSGHNTVSWYQQALGQGPQFIFQYYREEENGRGNFPPRFSGLQFPNYSSELNVNALELDDSALYLCGSSLGLPGQGIYEQYFGPGTRLTVT.

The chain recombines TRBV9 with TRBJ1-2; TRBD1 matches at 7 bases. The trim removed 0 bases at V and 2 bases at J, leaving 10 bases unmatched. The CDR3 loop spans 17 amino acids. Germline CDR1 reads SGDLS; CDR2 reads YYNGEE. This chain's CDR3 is CASSVGSVRQGNYGYTF. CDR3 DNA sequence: TGTGCCAGCAGCGTAGGATCGGTAAGACAGGGAAACTATGGCTACACCTTC.

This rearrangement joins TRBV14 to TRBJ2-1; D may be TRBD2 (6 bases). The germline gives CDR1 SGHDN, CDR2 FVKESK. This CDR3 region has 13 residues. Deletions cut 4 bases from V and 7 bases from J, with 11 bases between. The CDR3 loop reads CASSRSGRNEQFF. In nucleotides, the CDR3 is TGTGCCAGCAGCCGGTCAGGGAGGAATGAGCAGTTCTTC.

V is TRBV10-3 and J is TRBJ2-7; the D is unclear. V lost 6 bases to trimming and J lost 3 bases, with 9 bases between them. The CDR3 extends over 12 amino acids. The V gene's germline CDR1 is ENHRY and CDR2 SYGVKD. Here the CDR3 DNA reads TGTGCCATCAGCGACACGCGCTACGAGCAGTACTTC. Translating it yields CAISDTRYEQYF.

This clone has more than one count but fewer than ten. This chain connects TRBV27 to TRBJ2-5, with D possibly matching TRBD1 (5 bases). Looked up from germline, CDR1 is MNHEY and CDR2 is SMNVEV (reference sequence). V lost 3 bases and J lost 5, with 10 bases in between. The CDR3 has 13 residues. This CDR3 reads CASSFIGVETQYF. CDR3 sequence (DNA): TGTGCCAGCAGTTTTATAGGGGTCGAGACCCAGTACTTC.

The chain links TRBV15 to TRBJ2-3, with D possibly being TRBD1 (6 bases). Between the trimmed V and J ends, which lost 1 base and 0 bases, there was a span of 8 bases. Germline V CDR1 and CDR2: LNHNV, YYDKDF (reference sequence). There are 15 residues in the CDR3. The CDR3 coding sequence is TGTGCCACCAGCAGAGGGGACACTAGCACAGATACGCAGTATTTT. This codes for CATSRGDTSTDTQYF. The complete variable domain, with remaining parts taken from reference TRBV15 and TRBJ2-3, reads DAMVIQNPRYQVTQFGKPVTLSCSQTLNHNVMYWYQQKSSQAPKLLFHYYDKDFNNEADTPDNFQSRRPNTSFCFLDIRSPGLGDTAMYLCATSRGDTSTDTQYFGPGTRLTVL.

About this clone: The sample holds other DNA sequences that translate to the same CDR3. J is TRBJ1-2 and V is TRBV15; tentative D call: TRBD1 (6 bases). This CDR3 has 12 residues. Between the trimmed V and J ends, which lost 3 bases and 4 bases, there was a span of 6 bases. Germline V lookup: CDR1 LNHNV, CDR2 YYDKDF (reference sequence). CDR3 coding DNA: TGTGCCACCAGCAGGGACAGCTATGGCTACACCTTC. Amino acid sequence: CATSRDSYGYTF.

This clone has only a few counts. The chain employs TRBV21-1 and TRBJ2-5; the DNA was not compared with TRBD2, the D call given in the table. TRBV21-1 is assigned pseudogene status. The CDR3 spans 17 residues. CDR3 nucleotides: TGTGCCAGCAGCCAACGGAGTCCTAGCGGGAGACTCAAGACCCAGTACTTC. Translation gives CASSQRSPSGRLKTQYF.

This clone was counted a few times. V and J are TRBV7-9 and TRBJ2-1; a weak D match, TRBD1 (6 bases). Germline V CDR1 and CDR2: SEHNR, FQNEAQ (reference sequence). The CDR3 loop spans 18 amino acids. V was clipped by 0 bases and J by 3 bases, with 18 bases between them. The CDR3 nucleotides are TGTGCCAGCAGCTTAGCCTCATGGGGGCGGGTACACTACAATGAGCAGTTCTTC. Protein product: CASSLASWGRVHYNEQFF.

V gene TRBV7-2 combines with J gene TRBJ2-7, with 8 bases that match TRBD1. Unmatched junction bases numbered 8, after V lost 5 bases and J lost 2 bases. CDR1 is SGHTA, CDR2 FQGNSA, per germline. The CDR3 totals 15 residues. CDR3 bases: TGTGCCAGCAGCACCCGACAGGGGAGCGCCTACGAGCAGTACTTC. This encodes CASSTRQGSAYEQYF.

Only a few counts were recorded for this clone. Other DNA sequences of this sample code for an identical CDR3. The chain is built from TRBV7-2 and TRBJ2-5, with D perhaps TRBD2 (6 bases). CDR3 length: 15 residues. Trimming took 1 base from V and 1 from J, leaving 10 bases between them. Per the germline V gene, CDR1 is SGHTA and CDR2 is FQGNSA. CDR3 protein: CASSLVRGSQETQYF. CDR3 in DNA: TGTGCCAGCAGCTTAGTTCGGGGGTCCCAAGAGACCCAGTACTTC.

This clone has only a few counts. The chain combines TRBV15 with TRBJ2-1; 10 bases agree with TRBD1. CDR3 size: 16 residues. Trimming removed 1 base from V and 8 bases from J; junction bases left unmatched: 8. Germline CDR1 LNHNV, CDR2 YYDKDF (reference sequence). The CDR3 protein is CATSRARDRGQHEQFF. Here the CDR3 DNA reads TGTGCCACCAGCAGAGCCCGGGACAGGGGTCAGCATGAGCAGTTCTTC.

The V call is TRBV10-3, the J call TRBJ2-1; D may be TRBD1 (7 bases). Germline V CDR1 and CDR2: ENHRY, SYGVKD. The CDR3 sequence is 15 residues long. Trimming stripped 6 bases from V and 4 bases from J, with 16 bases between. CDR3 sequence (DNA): TGTGCCATCAGAAAGACAGGGACTGGATACAATGAGCAGTTCTTC. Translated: CAIRKTGTGYNEQFF.

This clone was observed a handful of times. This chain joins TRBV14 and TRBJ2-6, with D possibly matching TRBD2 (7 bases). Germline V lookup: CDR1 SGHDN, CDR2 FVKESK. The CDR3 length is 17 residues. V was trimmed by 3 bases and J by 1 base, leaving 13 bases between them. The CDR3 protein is CASSHAGAVSGANVLTF. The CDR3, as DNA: TGTGCCAGCAGCCATGCGGGGGCGGTATCTGGGGCCAACGTCCTGACTTTC. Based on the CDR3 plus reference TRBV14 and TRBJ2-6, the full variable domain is EAGVTQFPSHSVIEKGQTVTLRCDPISGHDNLYWYRRVMGKEIKFLLHFVKESKQDESGMPNNRFLAERTGGTYSTLKVQPAELEDSGVYFCASSHAGAVSGANVLTFGAGSRLTVL.

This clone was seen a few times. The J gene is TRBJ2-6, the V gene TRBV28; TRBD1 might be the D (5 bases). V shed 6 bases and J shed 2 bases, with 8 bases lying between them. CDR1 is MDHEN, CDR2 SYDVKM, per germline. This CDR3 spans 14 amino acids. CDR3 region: CASRGRAGANVLTF. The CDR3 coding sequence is TGTGCCAGCAGGGGCAGGGCTGGGGCCAACGTCCTGACTTTC.

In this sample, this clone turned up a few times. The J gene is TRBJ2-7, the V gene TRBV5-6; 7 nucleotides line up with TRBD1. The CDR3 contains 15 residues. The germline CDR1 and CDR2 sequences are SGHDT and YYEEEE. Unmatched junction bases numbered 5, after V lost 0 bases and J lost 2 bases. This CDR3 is CASSLAPGTAYEQYF. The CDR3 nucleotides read TGTGCCAGCAGCTTGGCCCCCGGGACAGCCTACGAGCAGTACTTC. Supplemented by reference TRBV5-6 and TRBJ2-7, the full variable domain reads DAGVTQSPTHLIKTRGQQVTLRCSPKSGHDTVSWYQQALGQGPQFIFQYYEEEERQRGNFPDRFSGHQFPNYSSELNVNALLLGDSALYLCASSLAPGTAYEQYFGPGTRLTVT.

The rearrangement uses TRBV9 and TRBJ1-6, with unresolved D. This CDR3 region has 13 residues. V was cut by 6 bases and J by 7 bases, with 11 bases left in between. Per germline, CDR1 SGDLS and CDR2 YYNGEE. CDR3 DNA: TGTGCCAGCACGGATCAGGCAAATTCACCCCTCCACTTT. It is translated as CASTDQANSPLHF.

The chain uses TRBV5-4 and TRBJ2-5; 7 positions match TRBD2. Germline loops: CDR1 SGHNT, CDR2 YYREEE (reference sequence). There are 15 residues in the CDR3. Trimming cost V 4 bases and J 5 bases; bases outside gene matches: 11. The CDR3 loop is CASSPGAGVPETQYF. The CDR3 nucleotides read TGTGCCAGCAGCCCTGGTGCGGGGGTGCCCGAGACCCAGTACTTC.

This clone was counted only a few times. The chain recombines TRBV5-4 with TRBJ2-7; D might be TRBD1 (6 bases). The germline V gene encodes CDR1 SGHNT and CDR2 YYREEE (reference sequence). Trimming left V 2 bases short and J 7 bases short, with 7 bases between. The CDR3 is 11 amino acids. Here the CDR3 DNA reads TGTGCCAGCAGCTTCACAGGGGAGCAGTACTTC. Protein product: CASSFTGEQYF.

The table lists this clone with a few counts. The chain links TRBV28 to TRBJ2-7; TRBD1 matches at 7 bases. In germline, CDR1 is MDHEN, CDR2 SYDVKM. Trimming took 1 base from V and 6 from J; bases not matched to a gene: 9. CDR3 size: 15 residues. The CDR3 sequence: CASSLSSTGTFEQYF. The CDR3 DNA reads TGTGCCAGCAGTTTATCCTCGACAGGGACCTTCGAGCAGTACTTC. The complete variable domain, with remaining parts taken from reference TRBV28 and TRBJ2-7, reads DVKVTQSSRYLVKRTGEKVFLECVQDMDHENMFWYRQDPGLGLRLIYFSYDVKMKEKGDIPEGYSVSREKKERFSLILESASTNQTSMYLCASSLSSTGTFEQYFGPGTRLTVT.

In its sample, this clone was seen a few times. The CDR3, as DNA: TGTGCCAGCAGGGTCAGAGAAAATCAGCCCCAGCATTTT. This gives the protein CASRVRENQPQHF. V is TRBV6-1 and J is TRBJ1-5; D uncertain. V was shortened by 6 bases and J by 4 bases, with 10 bases between the two germline ends. CDR1 and CDR2 (germline): MNHNS, SASEGT. The CDR3 is 13 amino acids.

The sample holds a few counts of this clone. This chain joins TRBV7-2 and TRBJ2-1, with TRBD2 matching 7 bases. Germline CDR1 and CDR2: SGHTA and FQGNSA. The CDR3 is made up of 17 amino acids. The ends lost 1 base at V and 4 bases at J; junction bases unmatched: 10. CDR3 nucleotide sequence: TGTGCCAGCAGCTTAGGGGGTCAAGCGGGACTTTACAATGAGCAGTTCTTC. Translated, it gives CASSLGGQAGLYNEQFF.

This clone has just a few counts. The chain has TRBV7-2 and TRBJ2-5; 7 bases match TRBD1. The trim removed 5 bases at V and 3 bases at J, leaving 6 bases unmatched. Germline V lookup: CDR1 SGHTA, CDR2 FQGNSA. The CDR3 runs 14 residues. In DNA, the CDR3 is TGTGCCAGCAGCCCCCGGGACAGAGAAGAGACCCAGTACTTC. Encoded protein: CASSPRDREETQYF.